The sequence of this T cell receptor beta chain was determined in a study of blood T cell repertoires in COVID-19. Overall study: The study drew acute and convalescent COVID-19 samples from the United States, Italy and Spain.

This clone was counted a few times. Per the authors' pipeline: Reference gene primer amplification gave nucleated cell count estimates. TCRdb's copy holds only in-frame clones and misses some; the assay was immunoSEQ multiplex PCR. That table is the source of V, J and clone size, and D and trimming were worked out from the DNA. Of about 160,000 clones in the sample, approximately 80% were seen once. The CDR3 covers 15 residues. V shed 1 base and J 8 bases; nucleotides not matched to a gene: 9. Germline values: CDR1 SGHKS, CDR2 YYEKEE (reference sequence). What was sequenced was peripheral blood. This receptor was taken from a woman older than 75 with acute or convalescent COVID-19. The V call is TRBV5-5, the J call TRBJ2-1, with TRBD2 identical over 7 bases. Here the CDR3 reads CASSLSGRAGHEQFF. For the CDR3, the DNA is TGTGCCAGCAGCTTGAGTGGGAGGGCGGGGCATGAGCAGTTCTTC.